Below are 10 T cell receptor beta chains sequenced from a single sample in a study of response to subunit inactivated influenza vaccine. TCRdb reprocessed the RT-PCR reads via MiXCR and lists one record per CDR3 protein. The profile shows approximately 170,000 distinct CDR3 sequences, 12% of them singletons. This sample also appeared in a second study, on T cells expressing NK-cell markers. From that paper: In generating TCR beta cDNA, 5'RACE template switching with UMIs was used.

The material sequenced was CD8+ T cells sorted from PBMCs, taken 11 to 12 days after vaccination. Every receptor here comes from a man in his fifties who received an inactivated influenza vaccine.

The sample holds a few counts of this clonotype. The CDR3 DNA reads as TGCGCCAGCAGCCCAAATCAGGGGGCTACGCTAGTGAACACTGAAGCTTTCTTT. This sequence encodes CASSPNQGATLVNTEAFF. The V call is TRBV4-1, the J call TRBJ1-1, with 8 bases matching TRBD1. Germline CDR1 MGHRA, CDR2 YSYEKL. The CDR3 covers 18 residues. The V segment lost 4 bases and the J segment 0 bases; nucleotides outside the gene matches: 13.

This clonotype was observed many times. This CDR3 reads CASSQRQYEQYF. The CDR3 DNA sequence: TGTGCCAGCAGTCAGAGACAGTACGAGCAGTACTTC. This chain joins TRBV12-3 or TRBV12-4 and TRBJ2-7; the D gene is possibly TRBD1 (5 bases). The CDR3 spans 12 residues. V lost 5 bases to trimming and J lost 4 bases, with 9 bases between them.

This clonotype was seen a handful of times. This sequence joins TRBV4-3 and TRBJ1-1; no reliable D call. With 1 base removed from V and 0 bases from J, the gap between germline ends came to 6 bases. Germline V gives CDR1 LGHNA, CDR2 YSLEER. The CDR3 contains 14 residues. The CDR3: CASSQGNLNTEAFF. The CDR3 coding sequence is TGCGCCAGCAGCCAAGGAAATTTGAACACTGAAGCTTTCTTT.

This chain links TRBV19 with TRBJ2-1; D is ambiguous. CDR1 is LNHDA and CDR2 is SQIVND in the germline V gene (reference sequence). The CDR3 covers 14 residues. Trimming took off 0 bases at V and 10 bases at J, with 13 bases between the two ends. The CDR3 reads CASSIDYSSVEQFF. CDR3 DNA: TGTGCCAGTAGTATAGACTACTCCTCGGTAGAGCAGTTCTTC.

The chain uses TRBV12-3 or TRBV12-4 and TRBJ2-5; D is uncertain. V gave up 1 base and J gave up 2 bases, with 8 bases separating them. The CDR3 sequence is 14 residues long. Here the CDR3 reads CASSLEARQETQYF. CDR3 nucleotide sequence: TGTGCCAGCAGTTTAGAGGCTAGACAAGAGACCCAGTACTTC.

The chain uses TRBV5-1 and TRBJ2-3, with D possibly being TRBD2 (6 bases). The V gene lost 4 bases and the J gene lost 1 base, with 16 bases spanning the gap. CDR3 length: 16 residues. Germline CDR1 and CDR2: SGHRS and YFSETQ. The DNA for the CDR3 is TGCGCCAGCAGCGGGGGGTGGATGGCCCGCACAGATACGCAGTATTTT. It encodes CASSGGWMARTDTQYF.

This clonotype was counted a few times. V gene TRBV28 combines with J gene TRBJ2-1, with 12 bases identical to TRBD2. The length of the CDR3 is 18 residues. With 4 bases clipped from V and 0 bases from J, the junction kept 7 bases outside the gene matches. Germline V gene sequence: CDR1 MDHEN, CDR2 SYDVKM. In nucleotides, the CDR3 is TGTGCCAGCAGTTCGATTGGACTAGCGGGGAGCTCCTACAATGAGCAGTTCTTC. It yields the protein CASSSIGLAGSSYNEQFF.

The rearrangement links TRBV11-2 to TRBJ1-1; 8 bases are shared with TRBD1. V shed 6 bases, J shed 3 bases, and the junction held 6 bases outside the gene matches. From germline, CDR1 is SGHAT and CDR2 FQNNGV. This CDR3 has 14 amino acids. The CDR3 loop reads CASSRTGGHTEAFF. DNA of the CDR3: TGTGCCAGCAGTCGTACAGGGGGGCACACTGAAGCTTTCTTT. Using reference TRBV11-2 and TRBJ1-1 for the parts outside the CDR3, the full variable domain is EAGVAQSPRYKIIEKRQSVAFWCNPISGHATLYWYQQILGQGPKLLIQFQNNGVVDDSQLPKDRFSAERLKGVDSTLKIQPAKLEDSAVYLCASSRTGGHTEAFFGQGTRLTVV.

This clonotype turned up a few times. CDR3 in amino acids: CASSSLAGGLEQYF. The CDR3 bases are TGTGCCAGCAGCTCACTAGCGGGAGGACTCGAGCAGTACTTC. This rearrangement joins TRBV7-3 to TRBJ2-7; TRBD2 matches 12 bases. V gave up 4 bases and J gave up 6 bases; unmatched junction bases: 4. This CDR3 has 14 residues. Germline V lookup: CDR1 SGHTA, CDR2 FQGTGA.

The J gene is TRBJ2-1, the V gene TRBV6-1; D possibly uses TRBD1 or TRBD2 (5 bases each). The CDR3 extends over 16 amino acids. Germline CDR1 MNHNS, CDR2 SASEGT. V dropped 5 bases and J dropped 6 bases, with 20 bases sitting between them. CDR3 nucleotides: TGTGCCAGCAGTCCCACCTCTGGGGGAGCTATCAATGAGCAGTTCTTC. Protein product: CASSPTSGGAINEQFF.